The TCR beta chain described here comes from a study of cytomegalovirus exposure and HLA in healthy donors. The overall study: An earlier analysis identified more than 90 million unique TCR beta sequences in some 170 million T cells. Broader study findings: In a later analysis, HLA-associated beta chains showed higher expansion and lower generation probabilities than comparable chains. The authors later linked a missense DCLRE1C variant to TCR beta V- and J-gene trimming.

For this clone: As yet, its antigen is unknown.

V lost 6 bases to trimming and J lost 4 bases; unmatched junction nucleotides: 7. The germline V gene has CDR1 SQVTM and CDR2 ANQGSEA. The CDR3 is 14 amino acids. Researchers ran the PCR with 60 Vbeta and 13 Jbeta primers. This table comes from immunoSEQ multiplex PCR, and its TCRdb copy is limited to in-frame clones, with some not included. The sample yields roughly 120,000 clones, 70% to 80% seen once. The clonotype comes from a middle-aged man in good health and CMV-seropositive. J is TRBJ2-1 and V is TRBV29-1; 9 bases fit TRBD1. Sequencing was carried out using PBMCs. This chain's CDR3 is CSVSRDREYNEQFF. Here the CDR3 DNA reads TGCAGCGTATCCCGGGACAGGGAATACAATGAGCAGTTCTTC.